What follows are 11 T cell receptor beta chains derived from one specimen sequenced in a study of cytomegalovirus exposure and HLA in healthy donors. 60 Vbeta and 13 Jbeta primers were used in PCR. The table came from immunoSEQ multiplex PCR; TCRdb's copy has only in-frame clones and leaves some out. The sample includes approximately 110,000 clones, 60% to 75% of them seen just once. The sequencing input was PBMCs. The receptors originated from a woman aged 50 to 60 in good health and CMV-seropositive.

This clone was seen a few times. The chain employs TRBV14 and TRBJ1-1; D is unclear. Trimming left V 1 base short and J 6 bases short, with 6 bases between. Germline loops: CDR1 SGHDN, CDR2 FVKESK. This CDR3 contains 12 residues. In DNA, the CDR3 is TGTGCCAGCAGCCAAGTCCCCGCTGAAGCTTTCTTT. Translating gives CASSQVPAEAFF. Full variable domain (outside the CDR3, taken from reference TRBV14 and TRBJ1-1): EAGVTQFPSHSVIEKGQTVTLRCDPISGHDNLYWYRRVMGKEIKFLLHFVKESKQDESGMPNNRFLAERTGGTYSTLKVQPAELEDSGVYFCASSQVPAEAFFGQGTRLTVV.

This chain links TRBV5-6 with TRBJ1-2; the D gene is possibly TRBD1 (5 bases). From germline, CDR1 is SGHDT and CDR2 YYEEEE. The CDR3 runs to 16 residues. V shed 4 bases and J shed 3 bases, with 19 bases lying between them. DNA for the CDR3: TGTGCCAGCAGCACCCTTCGCCTGGGCAGGGACTATGGCTACACCTTC. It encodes CASSTLRLGRDYGYTF.

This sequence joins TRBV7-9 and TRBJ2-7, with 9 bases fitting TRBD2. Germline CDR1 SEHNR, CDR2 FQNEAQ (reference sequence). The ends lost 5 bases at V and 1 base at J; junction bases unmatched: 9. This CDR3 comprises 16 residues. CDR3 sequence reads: CASSQGSGGRSYEQYF. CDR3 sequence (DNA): TGTGCCAGCAGCCAAGGGAGCGGGGGGCGATCCTACGAGCAGTACTTC.

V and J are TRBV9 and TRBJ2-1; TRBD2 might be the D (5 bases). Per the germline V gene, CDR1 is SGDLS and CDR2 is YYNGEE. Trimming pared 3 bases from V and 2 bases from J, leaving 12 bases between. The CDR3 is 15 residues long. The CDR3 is CASSDGLKTYNEQFF. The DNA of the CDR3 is TGTGCCAGCAGCGACGGACTTAAAACCTACAATGAGCAGTTCTTC.

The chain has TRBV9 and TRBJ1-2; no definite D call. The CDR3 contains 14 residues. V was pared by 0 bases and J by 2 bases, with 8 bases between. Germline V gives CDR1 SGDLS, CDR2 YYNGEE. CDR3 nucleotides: TGTGCCAGCAGCGTAGGTCCGGGGAACTATGGCTACACCTTC. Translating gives CASSVGPGNYGYTF. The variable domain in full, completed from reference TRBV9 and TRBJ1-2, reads DSGVTQTPKHLITATGQRVTLRCSPRSGDLSVYWYQQSLDQGLQFLIQYYNGEERAKGNILERFSAQQFPDLHSELNLSSLELGDSALYFCASSVGPGNYGYTFGSGTRLTVV.

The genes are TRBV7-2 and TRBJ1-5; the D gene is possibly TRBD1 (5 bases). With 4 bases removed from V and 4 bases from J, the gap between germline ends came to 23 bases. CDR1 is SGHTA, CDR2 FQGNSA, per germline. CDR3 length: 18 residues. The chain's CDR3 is CASSYTGTVFGGNQPQHF. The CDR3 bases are TGTGCCAGCAGCTACACCGGGACGGTCTTCGGGGGTAATCAGCCCCAGCATTTT.

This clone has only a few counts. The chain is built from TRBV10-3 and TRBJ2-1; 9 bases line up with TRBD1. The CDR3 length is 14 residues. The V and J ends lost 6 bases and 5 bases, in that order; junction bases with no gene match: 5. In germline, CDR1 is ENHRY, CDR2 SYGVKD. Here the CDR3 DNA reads TGTGCCATCAGAGGGACAGGGCGTCACAATGAGCAGTTCTTC. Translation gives CAIRGTGRHNEQFF.

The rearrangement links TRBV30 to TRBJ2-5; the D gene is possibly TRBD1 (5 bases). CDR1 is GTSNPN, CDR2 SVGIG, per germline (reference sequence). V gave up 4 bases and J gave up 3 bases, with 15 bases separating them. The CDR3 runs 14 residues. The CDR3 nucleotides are TGTGCCTGGACCCCACCCCGCAGGGAAGAGACCCAGTACTTC. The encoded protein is CAWTPPRREETQYF.

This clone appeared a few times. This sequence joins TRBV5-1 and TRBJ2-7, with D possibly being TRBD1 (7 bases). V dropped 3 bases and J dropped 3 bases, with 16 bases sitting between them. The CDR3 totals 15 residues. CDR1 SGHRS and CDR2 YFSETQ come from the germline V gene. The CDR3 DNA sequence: TGCGCCAGCAGCTACCAGGGGGGAAGCCTCTACGAGCAGTACTTC. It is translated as CASSYQGGSLYEQYF.

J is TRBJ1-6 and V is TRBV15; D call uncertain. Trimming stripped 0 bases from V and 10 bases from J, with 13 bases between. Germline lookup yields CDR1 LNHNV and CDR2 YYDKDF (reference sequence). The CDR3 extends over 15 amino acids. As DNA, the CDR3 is TGTGCCACCAGCAGAGATCGAGGCCTCCGGTCACCCCTCCACTTT. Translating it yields CATSRDRGLRSPLHF.

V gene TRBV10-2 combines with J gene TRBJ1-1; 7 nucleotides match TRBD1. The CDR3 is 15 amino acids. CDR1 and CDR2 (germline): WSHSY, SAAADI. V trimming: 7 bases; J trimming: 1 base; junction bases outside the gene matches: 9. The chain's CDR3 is CASIPTGTENTEAFF. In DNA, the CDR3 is TGCGCCAGCATCCCAACGGGGACAGAGAACACTGAAGCTTTCTTT.